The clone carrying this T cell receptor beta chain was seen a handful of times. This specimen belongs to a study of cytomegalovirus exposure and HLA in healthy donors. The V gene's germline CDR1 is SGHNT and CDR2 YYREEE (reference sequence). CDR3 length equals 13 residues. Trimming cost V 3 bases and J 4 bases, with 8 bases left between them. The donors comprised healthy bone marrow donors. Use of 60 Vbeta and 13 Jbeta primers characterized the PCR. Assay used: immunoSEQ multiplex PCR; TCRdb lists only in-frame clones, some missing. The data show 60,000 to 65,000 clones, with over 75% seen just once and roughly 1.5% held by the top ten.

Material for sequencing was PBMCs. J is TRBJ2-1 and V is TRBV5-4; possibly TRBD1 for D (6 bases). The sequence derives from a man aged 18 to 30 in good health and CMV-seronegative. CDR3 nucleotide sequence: TGTGCCAGCAGCTGGGACATGTACAATGAGCAGTTCTTC. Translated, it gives CASSWDMYNEQFF. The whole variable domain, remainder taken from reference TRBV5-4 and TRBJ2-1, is ETGVTQSPTHLIKTRGQQVTLRCSSQSGHNTVSWYQQALGQGPQFIFQYYREEENGRGNFPPRFSGLQFPNYSSELNVNALELDDSALYLCASSWDMYNEQFFGPGTRLTVL.